The 20 T cell receptor beta chains below all came from one sample that was sequenced in a study of STAT5B mutations in CD4+ large granular lymphocyte leukemia. Generated by immunoSEQ multiplex PCR, the TCRdb table keeps only in-frame clones and is missing some. The data contain around 21,000 clones, about 78% of them singletons. Source material: CD4+ T cells from blood buffy coats. The receptor source for this set is a human donor in good health.

This clone has just a few counts. The rearrangement joins TRBV2 to TRBJ1-1; unclear D gene. Germline values: CDR1 SNHLY, CDR2 FYNNEI. The CDR3 totals 13 residues. V lost 6 bases to trimming and J lost 4 bases, with 12 bases between them. CDR3 DNA sequence: TGTGCCAGCAGCGAGGGCCGCGGCACTGAAGCTTTCTTT. Amino acid sequence: CASSEGRGTEAFF. Filled out from reference TRBV2 and TRBJ1-1, the complete variable domain reads EPEVTQTPSHQVTQMGQEVILRCVPISNHLYFYWYRQILGQKVEFLVSFYNNEISEKSEIFDDQFSVERPDGSNFTLKIRSTKLEDSAMYFCASSEGRGTEAFFGQGTRLTVV.

The CDR3 DNA follows: TGTGCCAGTAGTATCACCACCCTCGCGGGAGGGCCTGGGGAGACCCAGTACTTC. Residues: CASSITTLAGGPGETQYF. The V gene is TRBV19, the J gene TRBJ2-5; 9 nucleotides match TRBD2. CDR1 and CDR2 from the germline V gene are LNHDA and SQIVND (reference sequence). The CDR3 totals 18 residues. Unmatched junction bases numbered 16, after V lost 3 bases and J lost 5 bases.

V usage is TRBV21-1 and J usage is TRBJ2-5; the DNA was not compared with TRBD2, the D call given in the table. TRBV21-1 corresponds to a pseudogene. The CDR3 has 14 amino acids. CDR3 loop: CASSPLLAGETQYF. The CDR3 coding sequence is TGTGCCAGCAGTCCTTTGCTAGCGGGAGAGACCCAGTACTTC.

This clone was observed a handful of times. The CDR3 sequence is CASSLTNRGLGYTF. In DNA form, the CDR3 reads TGTGCCAGCAGCCTTACCAACAGGGGCCTTGGCTACACCTTC. The chain has TRBV28 and TRBJ1-2; 7 bases fit TRBD1. V dropped 6 bases and J dropped 7; count of bases not matched to a gene: 11. The CDR3 has 14 residues. Germline V gives CDR1 MDHEN, CDR2 SYDVKM.

The chain employs TRBV28 and TRBJ2-7; TRBD1 matches 7 bases. Germline V gene lookup returns CDR1 MDHEN and CDR2 SYDVKM. Trimming at V came to 5 bases and at J to 4 bases, leaving 8 bases not matched to a gene. The CDR3 consists of 14 residues. CDR3 DNA: TGTGCCAGCAGTCAAACCGGGACAGAATACGAGCAGTACTTC. Its translation is CASSQTGTEYEQYF.

The J gene is TRBJ2-1, the V gene TRBV5-1; unclear D gene. This CDR3 has 14 amino acids. V was cut by 4 bases and J by 8 bases, with 16 bases left in between. Per germline, CDR1 SGHRS and CDR2 YFSETQ. The CDR3 nucleotides read TGCGCCAGCAGCCCCGGAACCCAACCCGATGAGCAGTTCTTC. This sequence encodes CASSPGTQPDEQFF.

The genes are TRBV7-2 and TRBJ2-5; tentatively, D is TRBD1 (6 bases). The CDR3 has 15 residues. CDR1 is SGHTA and CDR2 is FQGNSA in the germline V gene. Trimming took 0 bases from V and 5 from J, leaving 13 bases between them. CDR3 bases: TGTGCCAGCAGCTTAGCCTCAACAGGGTTGGAGACCCAGTACTTC. Its translation: CASSLASTGLETQYF.

This CDR3 is CAFSGGPRGEQFF. DNA of the CDR3: TGTGCCTTTAGCGGGGGGCCCAGGGGAGAGCAGTTCTTC. V and J are TRBV2 and TRBJ2-1; 10 nucleotides align to TRBD2. V trimming: 11 bases; J trimming: 10 bases; junction bases outside the gene matches: 11. Germline lookup yields CDR1 SNHLY and CDR2 FYNNEI. The CDR3 totals 13 residues.

The gene calls are TRBV21-1 and TRBJ1-5; the tabulated D call, TRBD1, remains unverified against the DNA. TRBV21-1 is reported as a pseudogene. The CDR3 consists of 18 residues. The CDR3 reads CASSKEVGQLYSNQPQHF. The CDR3 coding sequence is TGTGCCAGCAGCAAAGAGGTAGGACAACTTTATAGCAATCAGCCCCAGCATTTT.

This chain uses TRBV4-2 with TRBJ2-7; 9 bases align to TRBD2. V shed 0 bases and J 7 bases; nucleotides not matched to a gene: 10. Germline lookup yields CDR1 LGHNA and CDR2 YNFKEQ. CDR3 size: 16 residues. CDR3 residues: CASSQDRLAGSGEQYF. CDR3 bases: TGTGCCAGCAGCCAAGATAGGCTAGCGGGGTCTGGGGAGCAGTACTTC.

This clone was detected once. The chain carries TRBV5-1 and TRBJ2-7; 10 nucleotides line up with TRBD2. CDR3 length: 16 amino acids. Trimming took 0 bases from V and 3 from J; bases not matched to a gene: 6. Germline values: CDR1 SGHRS, CDR2 YFSETQ. The CDR3 is CASSLGSGGPYYEQYF. The CDR3 DNA reads as TGCGCCAGCAGCTTGGGTAGCGGGGGGCCTTACTACGAGCAGTACTTC.

This clone occurred a few times. This chain uses TRBV2 with TRBJ2-6; the D is unclear. From germline, CDR1 is SNHLY and CDR2 FYNNEI. The CDR3 totals 14 residues. The V end lost 7 bases, the J end lost 2 bases, and 9 bases lay between the germline ends. Here the CDR3 DNA reads TGTGCCAGCAATGCGGTAGCTGGGGCCAACGTCCTGACTTTC. Protein product: CASNAVAGANVLTF.

V and J are TRBV11-2 and TRBJ2-7; 7 nucleotides match TRBD2. Germline V gene data show CDR1 as SGHAT and CDR2 as FQNNGV. This CDR3 spans 15 amino acids. Trimming at V came to 1 base and at J to 0 bases, leaving 3 bases not matched to a gene. CDR3 sequence reads: CASSLAGGPSYEQYF. The CDR3 nucleotides read TGTGCCAGCAGCTTAGCGGGAGGTCCCTCCTACGAGCAGTACTTC.

The chain joins TRBV9 to TRBJ2-6; D ambiguous. The CDR3 loop spans 15 amino acids. The germline V gene encodes CDR1 SGDLS and CDR2 YYNGEE. Trimming removed 3 bases from V and 0 bases from J, with 7 bases in between. In DNA, the CDR3 is TGTGCCAGCAGCGCCTACAACTCTGGGGCCAACGTCCTGACTTTC. It yields the protein CASSAYNSGANVLTF.

The rearrangement joins TRBV18 to TRBJ2-7; D is uncertain. The germline V gene has CDR1 KGHSH and CDR2 LQKENI. With 2 bases removed from V and 5 bases from J, the gap between germline ends came to 7 bases. This CDR3 region has 12 residues. The CDR3 DNA follows: TGTGCCAGCTCACCAGCCTCTGACGAGCAGTACTTC. This gives the protein CASSPASDEQYF.

The chain is built from TRBV6-1 and TRBJ2-7, with 11 bases aligning to TRBD1. This CDR3 has 14 residues. The germline V gene has CDR1 MNHNS and CDR2 SASEGT. V lost 6 bases, J lost 5 bases, and 6 bases stayed unmatched. CDR3 amino acids: CASSWTGGMDEQYF. CDR3 DNA: TGTGCCAGCAGCTGGACAGGGGGCATGGACGAGCAGTACTTC.

The V gene is TRBV28, the J gene TRBJ1-1; D not certain. Germline lookup yields CDR1 MDHEN and CDR2 SYDVKM. V lost 4 bases and J lost 1, with 16 bases in between. The CDR3 covers 16 residues. As DNA, the CDR3 is TGTGCCAGCAGTTATAGGATTCCGACGTGGAACACTGAAGCTTTCTTT. It translates to CASSYRIPTWNTEAFF.

This clone was found once. The rearrangement joins TRBV7-2 to TRBJ2-1, with D perhaps matching TRBD2 (7 bases). The CDR3 has 16 amino acids. CDR1 and CDR2 (germline): SGHTA, FQGNSA. V lost 5 bases to trimming and J lost 1 base, with 15 bases between them. The CDR3 loop is CASSPRGAGSYNEQFF. The CDR3 DNA reads TGTGCCAGCAGCCCCCGGGGGGCGGGGTCCTACAATGAGCAGTTCTTC.

This clone came up once. The CDR3 nucleotides read TGTGCCAGCAGTGAAGGAGGGTGGGGGACAAAGACCTACGAGCAGTACTTC. Translated: CASSEGGWGTKTYEQYF. This chain connects TRBV2 to TRBJ2-7; tentative D call: TRBD1 (6 bases). The CDR3 runs 17 residues. CDR1 and CDR2 from the germline V gene are SNHLY and FYNNEI. Trimming removed 1 base at V and 2 bases at J, with 18 bases between.

J is TRBJ1-3 and V is TRBV7-2, with D uncertain. The germline V gene encodes CDR1 SGHTA and CDR2 FQGNSA. The CDR3 runs 13 residues. Deletions cut 4 bases from V and 0 bases from J, with 4 bases between. The CDR3 DNA reads TGTGCCAGCAGCTCGAGCTCTGGAAACACCATATATTTT. Its translation: CASSSSSGNTIYF. The full variable domain, with the rest looked up from reference TRBV7-2 and TRBJ1-3, is GAGVSQSPSNKVTEKGKDVELRCDPISGHTALYWYRQSLGQGLEFLIYFQGNSAPDKSGLPSDRFSAERTGGSVSTLTIQRTQQEDSAVYLCASSSSSGNTIYFGEGSWLTVV.